The 19 T cell receptor beta chains presented below share a single source sample, sequenced in a study of early T cells in non-severe SARS-CoV-2 infection. TCRdb passed the 5' RACE reads through MiXCR, listing each CDR3 protein once. The table has 88,000 or so distinct CDR3 sequences, about 15% seen once; the top ten hold 5.5% to 7%. Input material: whole blood. The receptors come from an adult who was a healthcare worker with PCR-confirmed SARS-CoV-2 infection or an uninfected control (not recorded which).

In its sample, this clonotype ranks as medium-sized (0.01 to 0.1%). The chain carries TRBV20-1 and TRBJ2-7; D perhaps matches TRBD2 (5 bases). Germline-derived CDR1 and CDR2 are DFQATT and SNEGSKA (reference sequence). Trimming shortened V by 6 bases and J by 1 base, and 19 bases separated the two germline ends. The CDR3 is made up of 15 amino acids. The CDR3, as DNA: TGCAGTGCCACCGTTGGTCTTCGGGGTTCCTACGAGCAGTACTTC. Encoded protein: CSATVGLRGSYEQYF.

The chain recombines TRBV7-9 with TRBJ2-7; no firm D call. There are 16 residues in the CDR3. The germline V and J ends were trimmed by 4 bases and 4 bases, with 20 bases remaining between them. Germline assignment: CDR1 SEHNR and CDR2 FQNEAQ (reference sequence). The CDR3 region is CASSSPPNTMSYEQYF. CDR3 in DNA: TGTGCCAGCAGCTCCCCGCCGAATACTATGTCATACGAGCAGTACTTC.

This clonotype was found a few times. This rearrangement joins TRBV12-3 or TRBV12-4 to TRBJ2-1; D unresolved. V shed 5 bases and J shed 12 bases, with 14 bases lying between them. The length of the CDR3 is 12 residues. The CDR3 loop reads CASSRMSFSQFF. The CDR3 DNA is TGTGCCAGCAGTCGGATGTCCTTTTCGCAGTTCTTC.

V usage is TRBV2 and J usage is TRBJ2-7; unclear D gene. Germline assignment: CDR1 SNHLY and CDR2 FYNNEI. V was trimmed by 2 bases and J by 4 bases, leaving 6 bases between them. The CDR3 is made up of 12 amino acids. The CDR3 sequence: CASSELVYEQYF. The CDR3 DNA reads as TGTGCCAGCAGTGAATTGGTGTACGAGCAGTACTTC.

This clonotype was counted many times. J is TRBJ2-4 and V is TRBV29-1; D may be TRBD1 (6 bases). Germline V gene data show CDR1 as SQVTM and CDR2 as ANQGSEA. The CDR3 runs to 11 residues. Between the trimmed V and J ends, which lost 7 bases and 6 bases, there was a span of 10 bases. CDR3 coding DNA: TGCAGCGGTGGACAGACAAACATTCAGTACTTC. Translating it yields CSGGQTNIQYF.

This clonotype was seen a handful of times. V usage is TRBV7-8 and J usage is TRBJ1-5; TRBD1 is a possible D gene (5 bases). The CDR3 has 14 residues. The V gene's germline CDR1 is SGHVS and CDR2 FQNEAQ. The ends were cut back, 1 base at V and 2 bases at J, with 6 bases in the middle. The CDR3 coding sequence is TGTGCCAGCAGCTTAGGCAGGGGCAATCAGCCCCAGCATTTT. Translated, it gives CASSLGRGNQPQHF.

This clonotype was counted ten times or more. This rearrangement joins TRBV20-1 to TRBJ2-7; TRBD2 might be the D (5 bases). The CDR3 spans 11 residues. CDR1 and CDR2 (germline): DFQATT, SNEGSKA (reference sequence). Trimming pared 7 bases from V and 2 bases from J, leaving 9 bases between. Written as DNA, the CDR3 is TGCAGTGGAAGGAGGACCTACGAGCAGTACTTC. It yields the protein CSGRRTYEQYF.

This chain connects TRBV9 to TRBJ2-1; D not resolved. The CDR3 consists of 12 residues. Germline CDR1 SGDLS, CDR2 YYNGEE. Trimming shortened V by 0 bases and J by 13 bases, and 11 bases separated the two germline ends. CDR3 in amino acids: CASSVGMRPQFF. The CDR3 bases are TGTGCCAGCAGCGTAGGTATGAGACCTCAGTTCTTC.

This clonotype was counted ten times or more. This chain uses TRBV5-4 with TRBJ1-1, with D perhaps TRBD1 (5 bases). CDR1 SGHNT and CDR2 YYREEE come from the germline V gene (reference sequence). The CDR3 extends over 15 amino acids. V was clipped by 4 bases and J by 5 bases, with 18 bases between them. Here the CDR3 reads CASSPTWGPGTEAFF. CDR3 DNA: TGTGCCAGCAGCCCCACTTGGGGCCCCGGGACTGAAGCTTTCTTT. The entire variable domain, with the rest obtained from reference TRBV5-4 and TRBJ1-1, is as follows: ETGVTQSPTHLIKTRGQQVTLRCSSQSGHNTVSWYQQALGQGPQFIFQYYREEENGRGNFPPRFSGLQFPNYSSELNVNALELDDSALYLCASSPTWGPGTEAFFGQGTRLTVV.

The chain carries TRBV5-4 and TRBJ1-1, with D uncertain. With 3 bases removed from V and 10 bases from J, the gap between germline ends came to 10 bases. The CDR3 is made up of 11 amino acids. Per the germline V gene, CDR1 is SGHNT and CDR2 is YYREEE (reference sequence). The CDR3 loop is CASSSGEGAFF. The CDR3 DNA is TGTGCCAGCAGCTCGGGCGAGGGAGCTTTCTTT.

This clonotype was seen more than once but under ten times. CDR3 amino acids: CASSPHSGANVLTF. The CDR3 coding sequence is TGTGCCAGCAGCCCCCACTCTGGGGCCAACGTCCTGACTTTC. The gene calls are TRBV6-2 or TRBV6-3 and TRBJ2-6, with unresolved D. This CDR3 contains 14 residues. Germline CDR1 and CDR2: MNHEY and SVGEGT. Between the trimmed V and J ends, which lost 6 bases and 0 bases, there was a span of 6 bases.

Many counts were recorded for this clonotype. The chain employs TRBV18 and TRBJ1-1; D not resolved. Trimming removed 7 bases from V and 10 bases from J, with 16 bases in between. This CDR3 spans 12 amino acids. Germline lookup yields CDR1 KGHSH and CDR2 LQKENI. The CDR3 reads CASFSSREGAFF. In DNA form, the CDR3 reads TGTGCCAGCTTCTCCTCGAGGGAAGGAGCTTTCTTT.

In its sample, this clonotype was seen a few times. This chain connects TRBV20-1 to TRBJ1-2, with D tentatively TRBD1 (6 bases). V was cut by 0 bases and J by 6 bases, with 17 bases left in between. Looked up from germline, CDR1 is DFQATT and CDR2 is SNEGSKA (reference sequence). The CDR3 has 15 amino acids. The CDR3 bases are TGCAGTGCTAGAGATACAGGGTCTGGTTTCGATGGCTACACCTTC. Amino acids: CSARDTGSGFDGYTF.

This clonotype came up many times. This sequence joins TRBV6-5 and TRBJ2-2, with D tentatively TRBD2 (5 bases). There are 15 residues in the CDR3. CDR1 MNHEY and CDR2 SVGAGI come from the germline V gene. V dropped 0 bases and J dropped 1 base, with 6 bases sitting between them. For the CDR3, the DNA is TGTGCCAGCAGTTACTCTGGAGGGAACACCGGGGAGCTGTTTTTT. This gives the protein CASSYSGGNTGELFF.

J is TRBJ1-1 and V is TRBV18; no clear D. The CDR3 contains 12 residues. Trimming took 6 bases from V and 2 from J, leaving 7 bases between them. Germline V gene data show CDR1 as KGHSH and CDR2 as LQKENI. CDR3 sequence reads: CASSHYNTEAFF. CDR3 coding DNA: TGTGCCAGCTCCCACTATAACACTGAAGCTTTCTTT.

The J gene is TRBJ1-3, the V gene TRBV5-1; D not certain. This CDR3 has 15 residues. V was clipped by 4 bases and J by 0 bases, with 11 bases between them. Per germline, CDR1 SGHRS and CDR2 YFSETQ. CDR3 coding DNA: TGCGCCAGCAGCCTGGACCTCAACTCTGGAAACACCATATATTTT. Translated: CASSLDLNSGNTIYF.

The V call is TRBV7-6, the J call TRBJ2-1; D is unclear. The CDR3 has 13 residues. The germline V gene has CDR1 SGHVS and CDR2 FNYEAQ. The V and J ends lost 2 bases and 3 bases respectively, with 5 bases between them. As DNA, the CDR3 is TGTGCCAGCAGCTTACGACACTACAATGAGCAGTTCTTC. Translating it yields CASSLRHYNEQFF.

This clonotype was counted only a few times. The CDR3 DNA reads TGCAGTGCTAGAGATCGAGACCCGACGGCACCCCTCCACTTT. Amino acid sequence: CSARDRDPTAPLHF. The genes are TRBV20-1 and TRBJ1-6; unclear D gene. Germline lookup yields CDR1 DFQATT and CDR2 SNEGSKA (reference sequence). The V end was cut by 0 bases, the J end by 11 bases, with 14 bases between. The CDR3 consists of 14 residues.

This chain uses TRBV14 with TRBJ2-7; 10 positions agree with TRBD2. Germline lookup yields CDR1 SGHDN and CDR2 FVKESK. This CDR3 spans 18 amino acids. After removal of 3 bases from V and 1 base from J, the junction contained 12 bases not matched to a gene. CDR3 bases: TGTGCCAGCAGCCATCACCTCCATCGAGCGGGAGGGTCCTACGAGCAGTACTTC. This codes for CASSHHLHRAGGSYEQYF.